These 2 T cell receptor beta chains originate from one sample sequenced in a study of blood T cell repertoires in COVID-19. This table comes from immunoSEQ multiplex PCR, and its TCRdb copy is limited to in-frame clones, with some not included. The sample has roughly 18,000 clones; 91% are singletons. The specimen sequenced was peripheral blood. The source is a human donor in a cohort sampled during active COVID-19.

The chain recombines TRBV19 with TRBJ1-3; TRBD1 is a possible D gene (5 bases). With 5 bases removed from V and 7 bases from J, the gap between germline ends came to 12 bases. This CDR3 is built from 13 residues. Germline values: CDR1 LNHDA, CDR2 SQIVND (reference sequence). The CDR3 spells CASSSQGGNTIYF. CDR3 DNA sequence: TGTGCCAGTAGTTCCCAGGGAGGGAACACCATATATTTT.

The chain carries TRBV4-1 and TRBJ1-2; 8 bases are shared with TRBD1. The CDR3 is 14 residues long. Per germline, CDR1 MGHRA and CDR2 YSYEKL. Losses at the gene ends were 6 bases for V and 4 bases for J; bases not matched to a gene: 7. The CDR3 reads CASRPTGDPYGYTF. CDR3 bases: TGCGCCAGCAGACCGACAGGGGATCCCTATGGCTACACCTTC.